This paragraph covers one T cell receptor beta chain sequence. Unmatched junction bases numbered 11, after V lost 8 bases and J lost 10 bases. The germline V gene encodes CDR1 MNHEY and CDR2 SVGAGI. CDR3 size: 13 residues. This record comes from a study of T cell responses to AZD1222 COVID-19 vaccine. TCRdb keeps only in-frame clones here, not all; method: immunoSEQ multiplex PCR. The sample consists of over 110,000 clones, roughly 90% of them appearing once. V gene TRBV6-5 combines with J gene TRBJ1-2; 9 bases align to TRBD1. The sequencing here drew on peripheral blood, taken 28 days after the second AZD1222 dose. This TCR came from an adult who received the AZD1222 COVID-19 vaccine. Written as DNA, the CDR3 is TGTGCCAGCCGATGGGGACAGGGTTTTGTCTACACCTTC. Translation gives CASRWGQGFVYTF.